A single T cell receptor beta chain is shown here with its context. Its antigen is still unknown. Deletions cut 2 bases from V and 2 bases from J, with 12 bases between. This CDR3 comprises 15 residues. CDR1 is MNHEY, CDR2 SVGEGT, per germline. Each CDR3 protein is one row after TCRdb ran MiXCR on the RT-PCR reads. In the table there are roughly 290,000 distinct CDR3 sequences, about a fifth of which are singletons. This sample is part of a study of response to subunit inactivated influenza vaccine. General study points: Authors suggested each seasonal influenza vaccination recruits few new T cells.

The input for sequencing was PBMCs from blood, taken about 20 months after vaccination. The V call is TRBV6-2 or TRBV6-3, the J call TRBJ1-2, with no clear D. The origin of this receptor is a man between 45 and 75 years old who received an inactivated influenza vaccine. In nucleotides, the CDR3 is TGTGCCAGCAGTTACAGCGAGACAACAAACTATGGCTACACCTTC. Translation: CASSYSETTNYGYTF.